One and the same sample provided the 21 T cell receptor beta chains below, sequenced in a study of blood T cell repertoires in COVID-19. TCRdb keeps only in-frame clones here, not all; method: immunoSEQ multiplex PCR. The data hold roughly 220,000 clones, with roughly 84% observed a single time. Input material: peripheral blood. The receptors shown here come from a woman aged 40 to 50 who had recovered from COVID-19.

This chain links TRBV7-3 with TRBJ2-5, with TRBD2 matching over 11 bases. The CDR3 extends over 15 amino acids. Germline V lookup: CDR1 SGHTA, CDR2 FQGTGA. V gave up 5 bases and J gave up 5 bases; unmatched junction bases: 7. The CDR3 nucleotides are TGTGCCAGCAGCGTCGTAGCGGGGGGGCGGGAGACCCAGTACTTC. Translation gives CASSVVAGGRETQYF.

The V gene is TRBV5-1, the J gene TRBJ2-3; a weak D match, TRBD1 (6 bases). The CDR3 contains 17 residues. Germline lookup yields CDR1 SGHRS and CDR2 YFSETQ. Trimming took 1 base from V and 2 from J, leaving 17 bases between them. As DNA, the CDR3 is TGCGCCAGCAGCTTGTTTTCCCTGGGGGCAGCCACAGATACGCAGTATTTT. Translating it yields CASSLFSLGAATDTQYF.

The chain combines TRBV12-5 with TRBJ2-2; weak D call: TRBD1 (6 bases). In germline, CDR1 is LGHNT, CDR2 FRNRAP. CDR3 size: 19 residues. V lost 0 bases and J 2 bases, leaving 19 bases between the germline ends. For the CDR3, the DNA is TGTGCTAGTGGTTTGGTACCCTCCGGGACAAAGTATAACACCGGGGAGCTGTTTTTT. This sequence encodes CASGLVPSGTKYNTGELFF.

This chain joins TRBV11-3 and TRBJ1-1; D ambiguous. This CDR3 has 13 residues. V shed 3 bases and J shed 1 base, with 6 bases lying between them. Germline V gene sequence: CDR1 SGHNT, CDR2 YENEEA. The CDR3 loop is CASSFERNTEAFF. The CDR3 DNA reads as TGTGCCAGCAGCTTCGAGAGGAACACTGAAGCTTTCTTT.

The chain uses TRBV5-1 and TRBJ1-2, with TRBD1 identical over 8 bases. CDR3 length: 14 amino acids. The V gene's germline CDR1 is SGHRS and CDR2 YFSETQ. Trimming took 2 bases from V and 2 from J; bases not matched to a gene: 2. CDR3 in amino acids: CASSLQGENYGYTF. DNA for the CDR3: TGCGCCAGCAGCTTACAGGGGGAAAACTATGGCTACACCTTC.

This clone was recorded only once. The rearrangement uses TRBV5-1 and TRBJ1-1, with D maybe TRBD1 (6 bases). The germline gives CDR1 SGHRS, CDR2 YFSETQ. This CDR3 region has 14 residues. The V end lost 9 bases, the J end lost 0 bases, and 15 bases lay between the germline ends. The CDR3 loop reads CATKQGGVNTEAFF. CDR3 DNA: TGCGCCACAAAACAGGGTGGCGTGAACACTGAAGCTTTCTTT.

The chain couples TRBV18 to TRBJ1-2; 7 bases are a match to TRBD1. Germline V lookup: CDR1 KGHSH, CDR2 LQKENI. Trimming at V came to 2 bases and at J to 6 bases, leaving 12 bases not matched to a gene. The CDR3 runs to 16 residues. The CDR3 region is CASSPRMTGNEDGYTF. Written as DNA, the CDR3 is TGTGCCAGCTCACCAAGAATGACAGGGAATGAAGATGGCTACACCTTC. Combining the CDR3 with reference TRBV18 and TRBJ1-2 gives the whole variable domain NAGVMQNPRHLVRRRGQEARLRCSPMKGHSHVYWYRQLPEEGLKFMVYLQKENIIDESGMPKERFSAEFPKEGPSILRIQQVVRGDSAAYFCASSPRMTGNEDGYTFGSGTRLTVV.

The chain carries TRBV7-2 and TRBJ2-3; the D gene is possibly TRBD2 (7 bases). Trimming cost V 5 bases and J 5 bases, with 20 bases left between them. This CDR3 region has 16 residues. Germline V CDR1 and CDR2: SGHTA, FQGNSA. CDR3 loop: CASSPRAGARLDTQYF. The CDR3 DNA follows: TGTGCCAGCAGCCCCCGGGCGGGGGCCCGTCTAGATACGCAGTATTTT.

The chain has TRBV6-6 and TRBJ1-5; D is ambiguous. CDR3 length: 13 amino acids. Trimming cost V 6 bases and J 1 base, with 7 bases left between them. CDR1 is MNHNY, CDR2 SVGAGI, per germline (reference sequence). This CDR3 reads CASRGRSNQPQHF. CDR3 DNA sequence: TGTGCCAGCAGGGGGAGGAGCAATCAGCCCCAGCATTTT.

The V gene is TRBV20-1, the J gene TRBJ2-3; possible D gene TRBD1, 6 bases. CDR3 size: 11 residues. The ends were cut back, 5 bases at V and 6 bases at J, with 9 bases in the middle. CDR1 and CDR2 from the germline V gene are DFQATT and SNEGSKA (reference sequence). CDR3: CSALTGDTQYF. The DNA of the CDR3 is TGCAGTGCTCTTACAGGGGATACGCAGTATTTT.

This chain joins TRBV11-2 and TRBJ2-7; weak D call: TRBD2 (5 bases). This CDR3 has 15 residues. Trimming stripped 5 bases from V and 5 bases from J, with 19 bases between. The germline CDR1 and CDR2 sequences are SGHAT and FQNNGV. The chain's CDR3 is CASSIPFGNSHEQYF. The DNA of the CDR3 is TGTGCCAGCAGCATCCCCTTCGGGAATTCCCACGAGCAGTACTTC.

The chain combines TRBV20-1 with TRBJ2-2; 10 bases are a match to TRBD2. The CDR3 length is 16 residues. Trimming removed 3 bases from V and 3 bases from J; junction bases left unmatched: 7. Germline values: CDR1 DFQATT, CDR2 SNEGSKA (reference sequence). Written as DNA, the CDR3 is TGCAGTGCTAGTTTCGAGCGGGGGGGTTACACCGGGGAGCTGTTTTTT. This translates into CSASFERGGYTGELFF.

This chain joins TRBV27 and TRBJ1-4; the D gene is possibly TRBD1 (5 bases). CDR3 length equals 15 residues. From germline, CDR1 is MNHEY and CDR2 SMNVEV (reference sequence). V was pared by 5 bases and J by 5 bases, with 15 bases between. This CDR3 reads CASSDQGWVNEKLFF. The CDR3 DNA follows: TGTGCCAGCAGTGACCAGGGTTGGGTAAATGAAAAACTGTTTTTT.

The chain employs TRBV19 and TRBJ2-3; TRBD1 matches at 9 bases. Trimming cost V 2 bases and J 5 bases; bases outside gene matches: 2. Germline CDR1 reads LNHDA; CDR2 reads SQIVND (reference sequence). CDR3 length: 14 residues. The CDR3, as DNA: TGTGCCAGTAGTATAACAGGGGGCGAAGATACGCAGTATTTT. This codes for CASSITGGEDTQYF. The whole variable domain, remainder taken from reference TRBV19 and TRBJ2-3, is DGGITQSPKYLFRKEGQNVTLSCEQNLNHDAMYWYRQDPGQGLRLIYYSQIVNDFQKGDIAEGYSVSREKKESFPLTVTSAQKNPTAFYLCASSITGGEDTQYFGPGTRLTVL.

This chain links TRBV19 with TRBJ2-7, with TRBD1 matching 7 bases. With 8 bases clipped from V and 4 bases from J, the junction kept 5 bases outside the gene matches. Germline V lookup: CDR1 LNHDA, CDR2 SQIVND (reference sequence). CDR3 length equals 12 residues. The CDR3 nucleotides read TGTGCCAGTGGAAGGACAGGTTACGAGCAGTACTTC. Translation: CASGRTGYEQYF.

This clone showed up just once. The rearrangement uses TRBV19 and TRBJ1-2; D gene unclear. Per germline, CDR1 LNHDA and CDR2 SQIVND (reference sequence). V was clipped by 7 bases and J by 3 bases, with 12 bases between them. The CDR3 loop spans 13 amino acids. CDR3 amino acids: CASKEGPDYGYTF. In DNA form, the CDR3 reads TGTGCCAGTAAGGAGGGCCCAGACTATGGCTACACCTTC.

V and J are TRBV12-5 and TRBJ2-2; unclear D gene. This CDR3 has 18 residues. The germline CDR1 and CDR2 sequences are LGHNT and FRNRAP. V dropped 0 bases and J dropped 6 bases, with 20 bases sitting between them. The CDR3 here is CASGLVSLRANLAGELFF. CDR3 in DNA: TGTGCTAGTGGTTTGGTATCTCTACGAGCGAATCTTGCCGGGGAGCTGTTTTTT.

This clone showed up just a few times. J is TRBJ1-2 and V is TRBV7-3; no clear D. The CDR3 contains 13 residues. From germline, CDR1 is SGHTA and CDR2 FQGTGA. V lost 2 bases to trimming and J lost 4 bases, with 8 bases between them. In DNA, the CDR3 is TGTGCCAGCAGCTTAGACGGAGGCTATGGCTACACCTTC. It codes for CASSLDGGYGYTF.

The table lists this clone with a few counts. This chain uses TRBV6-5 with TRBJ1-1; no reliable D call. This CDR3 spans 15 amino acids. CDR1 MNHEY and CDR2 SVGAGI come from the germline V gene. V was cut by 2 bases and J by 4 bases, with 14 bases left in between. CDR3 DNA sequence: TGTGCCAGCAGTTACGTCGGGGTGGTTACCACTGAAGCTTTCTTT. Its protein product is CASSYVGVVTTEAFF.

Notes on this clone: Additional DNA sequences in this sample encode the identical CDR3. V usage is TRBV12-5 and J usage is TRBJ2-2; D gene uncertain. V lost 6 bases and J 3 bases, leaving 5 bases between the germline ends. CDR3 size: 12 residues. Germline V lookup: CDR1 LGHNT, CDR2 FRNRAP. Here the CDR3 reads CASGRDTGELFF. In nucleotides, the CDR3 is TGTGCTAGTGGACGGGACACCGGGGAGCTGTTTTTT.

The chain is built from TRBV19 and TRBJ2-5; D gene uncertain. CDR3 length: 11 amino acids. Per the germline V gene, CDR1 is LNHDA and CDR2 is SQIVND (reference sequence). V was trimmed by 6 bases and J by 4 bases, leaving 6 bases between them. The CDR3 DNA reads TGTGCCAGTAGCAACAGAGAGACCCAGTACTTC. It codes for CASSNRETQYF.